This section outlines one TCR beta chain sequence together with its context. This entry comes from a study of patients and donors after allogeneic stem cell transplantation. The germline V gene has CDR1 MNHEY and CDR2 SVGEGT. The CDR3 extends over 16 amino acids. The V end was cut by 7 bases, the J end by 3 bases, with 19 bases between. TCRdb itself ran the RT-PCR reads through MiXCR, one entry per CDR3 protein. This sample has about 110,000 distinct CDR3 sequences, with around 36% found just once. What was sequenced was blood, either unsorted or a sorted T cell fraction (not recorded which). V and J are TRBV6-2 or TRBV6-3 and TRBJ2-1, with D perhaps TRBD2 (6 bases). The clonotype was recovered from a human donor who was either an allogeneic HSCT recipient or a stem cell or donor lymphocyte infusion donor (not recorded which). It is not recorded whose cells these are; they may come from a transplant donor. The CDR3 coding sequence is TGTGCCAGCAAACCCCTGCGGGAAGCTGGCTACAATGAGCAGTTCTTC. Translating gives CASKPLREAGYNEQFF.